Presented here are 10 T cell receptor beta chains from one specimen sequenced in a study of shared clonotypes between healthy human individuals. Profiling relied on immunoSEQ multiplex PCR, and the TCRdb table lists in-frame clones only, not all of them. This sample has 230,000 or so clones; 65% occur once, and the top ten carry more than 9.5%. Input material: memory CD4+ T cells sorted from blood. The sample's subset: CD45RA-negative fraction. The receptor set was obtained from a young man in good health.

The CDR3 sequence is CASSSRDRADEQYF. For the CDR3, the DNA is TGCGCCAGCAGCTCCCGGGACAGGGCGGACGAGCAGTACTTC. The chain recombines TRBV5-1 with TRBJ2-7; the match to TRBD1 covers 9 bases. Germline values: CDR1 SGHRS, CDR2 YFSETQ. J lost 5 bases, V lost 3 bases, and 6 bases had no gene match. This CDR3 has 14 residues.

The chain links TRBV7-6 to TRBJ2-1; D unresolved. Germline CDR1 is SGHVS and CDR2 is FNYEAQ. The CDR3 consists of 14 residues. V dropped 1 base and J dropped 8 bases, with 12 bases sitting between them. The CDR3 region is CASSLGASYYEQFF. DNA for the CDR3: TGTGCCAGCAGCTTAGGGGCTAGTTACTATGAGCAGTTCTTC.

There are a few counts of this clone. The V call is TRBV5-1, the J call TRBJ1-5, with TRBD1 matching over 9 bases. The CDR3 covers 14 residues. J gave up 5 bases and V 2 bases, and 2 bases lay outside the gene matches. Germline CDR1 SGHRS, CDR2 YFSETQ. The CDR3 spells CASSLQGADQPQHF. The CDR3 coding sequence is TGCGCCAGCAGCTTACAGGGGGCAGATCAGCCCCAGCATTTT.

This chain joins TRBV7-2 and TRBJ2-1; 11 positions agree with TRBD2. There are 12 residues in the CDR3. J lost 15 bases, V lost 6 bases, and 7 bases had no gene match. Looked up from germline, CDR1 is SGHTA and CDR2 is FQGNSA. The CDR3 protein is CASRKLAGDLFF. The CDR3 DNA sequence: TGTGCCAGCAGGAAACTAGCGGGAGATCTGTTCTTC.

This clone was recorded once. The chain has TRBV5-5 and TRBJ1-5; D gene ambiguous. Germline V gene sequence: CDR1 SGHKS, CDR2 YYEKEE (reference sequence). This CDR3 comprises 10 residues. Trimming removed 6 bases from V and 8 bases from J, with 6 bases in between. The CDR3 nucleotides read TGTGCCAGCACCAGTAAGCCCCAGCATTTT. Amino acids: CASTSKPQHF. The whole variable domain, filled in from reference TRBV5-5 and TRBJ1-5, reads DAGVTQSPTHLIKTRGQQVTLRCSPISGHKSVSWYQQVLGQGPQFIFQYYEKEERGRGNFPDRFSARQFPNYSSELNVNALLLGDSALYLCASTSKPQHFGDGTRLSIL.

This clone was seen a handful of times. This chain uses TRBV19 with TRBJ1-1, with D possibly being TRBD1 (5 bases). CDR3 length: 13 residues. V lost 4 bases to trimming and J lost 5 bases, with 11 bases between them. CDR1 LNHDA and CDR2 SQIVND come from the germline V gene (reference sequence). CDR3 residues: CASSKEDRTEAFF. The DNA of the CDR3 is TGTGCCAGTAGTAAAGAAGACAGAACTGAAGCTTTCTTT.

This clone came up a few times. The chain couples TRBV2 to TRBJ1-5; D call uncertain. The germline V and J ends were trimmed by 4 bases and 4 bases, with 11 bases remaining between them. From germline, CDR1 is SNHLY and CDR2 FYNNEI. This CDR3 contains 14 residues. DNA for the CDR3: TGTGCCAGCAGTGGCGACTTTAAAAATCAGCCCCAGCATTTT. It is translated as CASSGDFKNQPQHF.

The chain links TRBV4-2 to TRBJ2-4, with TRBD2 matching over 7 bases. This CDR3 has 17 amino acids. Germline CDR1 is LGHNA and CDR2 is YNFKEQ. The V and J ends lost 0 bases and 1 base, in that order; junction bases with no gene match: 6. CDR3 sequence reads: CASSQDRSGNAKNIQYF. The CDR3 DNA follows: TGTGCCAGCAGCCAAGATAGAAGCGGGAACGCCAAAAACATTCAGTACTTC.

This clone was observed a few times. This chain connects TRBV7-9 to TRBJ2-5; D is unclear. The germline V gene has CDR1 SEHNR and CDR2 FQNEAQ (reference sequence). This CDR3 comprises 11 residues. V dropped 2 bases and J dropped 5 bases, with 3 bases sitting between them. The DNA for the CDR3 is TGTGCCAGCAGCTTAAGTGAGACCCAGTACTTC. It specifies CASSLSETQYF.

This chain links TRBV5-6 with TRBJ1-5, with no clear D. The CDR3 spans 15 residues. V lost 1 base, J lost 10 bases, and 18 bases lay in between. Germline CDR1 is SGHDT and CDR2 is YYEEEE. As DNA, the CDR3 is TGTGCCAGCAGCTTGTCGGTCCAGACCAATCGCCCCCAGCATTTT. This gives the protein CASSLSVQTNRPQHF.